This T cell receptor beta chain was observed in a study of control samples from healthy donors and cancer patients. Some clones are missing from TCRdb's copy, which holds only in-frame ones; the method was immunoSEQ multiplex PCR. The table records about 18,000 clones, about 86% of them present only once. Sequenced material: PBMCs. This clonotype was obtained from a woman between 65 and 79 years old with colorectal cancer.

CDR3 amino acids: CASSSAWAESGYTF. The CDR3 DNA follows: TGTGCCAGCAGCTCTGCCTGGGCAGAAAGTGGCTACACCTTC. This chain uses TRBV11-2 with TRBJ1-2; D is ambiguous. The CDR3 has 14 residues. Trimming took 4 bases from V and 7 from J, leaving 16 bases between them. Per the germline V gene, CDR1 is SGHAT and CDR2 is FQNNGV.